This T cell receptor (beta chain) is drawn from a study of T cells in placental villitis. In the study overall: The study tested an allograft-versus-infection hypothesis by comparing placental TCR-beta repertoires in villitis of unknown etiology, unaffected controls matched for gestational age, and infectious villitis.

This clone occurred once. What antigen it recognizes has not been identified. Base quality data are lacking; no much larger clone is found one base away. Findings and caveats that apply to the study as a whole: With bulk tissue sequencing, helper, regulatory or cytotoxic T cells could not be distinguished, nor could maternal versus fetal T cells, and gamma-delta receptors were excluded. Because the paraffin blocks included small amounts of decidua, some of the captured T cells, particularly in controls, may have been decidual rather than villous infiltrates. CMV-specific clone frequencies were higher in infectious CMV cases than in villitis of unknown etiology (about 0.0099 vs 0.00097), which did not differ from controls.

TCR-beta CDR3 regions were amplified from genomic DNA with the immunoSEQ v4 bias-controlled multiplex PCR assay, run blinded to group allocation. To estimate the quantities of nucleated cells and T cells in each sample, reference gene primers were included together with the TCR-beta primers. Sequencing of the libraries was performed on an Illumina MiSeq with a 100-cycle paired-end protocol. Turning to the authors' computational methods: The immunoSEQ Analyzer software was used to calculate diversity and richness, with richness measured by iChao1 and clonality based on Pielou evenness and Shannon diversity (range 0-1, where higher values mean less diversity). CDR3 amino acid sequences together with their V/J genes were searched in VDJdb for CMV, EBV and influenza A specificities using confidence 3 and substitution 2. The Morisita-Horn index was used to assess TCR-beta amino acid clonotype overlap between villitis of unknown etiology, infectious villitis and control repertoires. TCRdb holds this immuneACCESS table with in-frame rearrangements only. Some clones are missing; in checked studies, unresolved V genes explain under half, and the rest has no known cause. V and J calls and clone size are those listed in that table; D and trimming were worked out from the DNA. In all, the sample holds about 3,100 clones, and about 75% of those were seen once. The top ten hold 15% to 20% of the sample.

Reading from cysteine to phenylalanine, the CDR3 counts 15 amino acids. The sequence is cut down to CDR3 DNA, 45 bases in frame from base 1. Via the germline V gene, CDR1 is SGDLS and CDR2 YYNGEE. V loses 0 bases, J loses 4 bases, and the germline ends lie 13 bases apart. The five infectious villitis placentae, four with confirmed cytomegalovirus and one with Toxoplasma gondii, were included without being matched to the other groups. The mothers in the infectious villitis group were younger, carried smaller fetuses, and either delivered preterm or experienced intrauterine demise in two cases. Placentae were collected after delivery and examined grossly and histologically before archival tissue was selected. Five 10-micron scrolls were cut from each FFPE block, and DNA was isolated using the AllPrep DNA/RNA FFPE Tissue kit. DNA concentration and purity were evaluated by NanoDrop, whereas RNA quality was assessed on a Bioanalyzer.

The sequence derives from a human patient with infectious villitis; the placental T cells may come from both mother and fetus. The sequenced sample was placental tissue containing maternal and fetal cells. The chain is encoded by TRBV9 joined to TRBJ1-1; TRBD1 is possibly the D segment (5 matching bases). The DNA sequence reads TGTGCCAGCAGCGTAGGGGGAGGGAGGGGCACTGAAGCTTTCTTT. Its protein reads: CASSVGGGRGTEAFF.